This T cell receptor beta chain stems from a study of CD8 T cells in Susac syndrome. TEMRA cells were FACS-enriched, and CD8+ and CD4+ T cells were isolated negatively. With random hexamers, about 0.5 to 1 ug RNA was reverse transcribed. TCRdb reprocessed the immunoSEQ multiplex PCR reads via MiXCR and lists one record per CDR3 protein. The sample lists about 130,000 distinct CDR3 sequences, around 95% occurring once. CDR3 length equals 13 residues. Germline CDR1 reads SGDLS; CDR2 reads YYNGEE. Deletions cut 2 bases from V and 2 bases from J, with 7 bases between. What was sequenced was CD8+ T cells from PBMCs. This receptor was taken from a human donor with Susac syndrome. The V gene is TRBV9, the J gene TRBJ1-1; D is ambiguous. The CDR3 sequence: CASSVLRNTEAFF. The DNA of the CDR3 is TGTGCCAGCAGCGTCCTTCGCAACACTGAAGCTTTCTTT.